This TCR beta chain was recorded in a study of blood T cells in healthy people across ages. Overall study findings and caveats: The study found TCR beta diversity correlated strongly with naive T cell percentage. Unsorted PBMCs ruled out conclusive naive versus antigen-experienced comparison.

Comment on this clonotype: What it binds is not known.

For the second PCR, which ran for 7 to 11 cycles, a sample-barcoded 5' primer and a J-beta primer mix were used. One entry per CDR3 protein results from TCRdb running MiXCR on the 5' RACE reads. Of 600,000 to 650,000 distinct CDR3 sequences listed, 58% were seen once; the top ten hold over 30%. Collection of roughly 9.8 milliliters of peripheral blood was performed for each donor. The V end was cut by 5 bases, the J end by 0 bases, with 8 bases between. Germline V gives CDR1 LNHDA, CDR2 SQIVND (reference sequence). CDR3 size: 14 residues. The sample consisted of blood. The rearrangement uses TRBV19 and TRBJ1-5; D uncertain. The TCR sequence derives from a man aged 55 to 70 in good health. The CDR3 nucleotides read TGTGCCAGTAGTGCTCAGGATAGCAATCAGCCCCAGCATTTT. This codes for CASSAQDSNQPQHF.